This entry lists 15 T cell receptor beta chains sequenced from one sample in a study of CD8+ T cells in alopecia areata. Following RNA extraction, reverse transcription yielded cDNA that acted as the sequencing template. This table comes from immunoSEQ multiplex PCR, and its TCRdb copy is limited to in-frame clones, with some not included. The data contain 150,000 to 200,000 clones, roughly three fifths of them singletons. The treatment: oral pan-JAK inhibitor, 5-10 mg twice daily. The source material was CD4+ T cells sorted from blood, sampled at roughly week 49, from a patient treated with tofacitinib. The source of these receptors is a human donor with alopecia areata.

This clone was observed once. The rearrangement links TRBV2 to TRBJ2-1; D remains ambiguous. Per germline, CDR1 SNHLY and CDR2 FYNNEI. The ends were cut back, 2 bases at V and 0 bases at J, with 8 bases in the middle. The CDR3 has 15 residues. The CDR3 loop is CASSETRSSYNEQFF. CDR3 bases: TGTGCCAGCAGTGAAACCCGAAGCTCCTACAATGAGCAGTTCTTC.

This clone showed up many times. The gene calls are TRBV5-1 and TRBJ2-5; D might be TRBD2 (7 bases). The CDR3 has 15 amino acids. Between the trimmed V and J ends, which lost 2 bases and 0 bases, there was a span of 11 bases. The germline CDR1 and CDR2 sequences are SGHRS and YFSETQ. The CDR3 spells CASSFGGAHQETQYF. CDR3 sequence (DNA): TGCGCCAGCAGCTTTGGGGGGGCCCACCAAGAGACCCAGTACTTC.

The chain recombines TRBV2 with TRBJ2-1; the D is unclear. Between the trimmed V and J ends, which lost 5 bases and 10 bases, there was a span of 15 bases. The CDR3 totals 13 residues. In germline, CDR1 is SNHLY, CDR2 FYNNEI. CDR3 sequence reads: CASSPSGAGEQFF. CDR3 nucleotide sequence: TGTGCCAGCAGTCCTTCCGGAGCCGGGGAGCAGTTCTTC.

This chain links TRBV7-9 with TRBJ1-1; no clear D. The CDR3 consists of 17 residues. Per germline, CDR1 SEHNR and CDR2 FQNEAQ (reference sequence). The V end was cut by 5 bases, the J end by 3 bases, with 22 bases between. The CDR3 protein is CASSPSAWRAGDTEAFF. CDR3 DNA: TGTGCCAGCAGCCCCTCGGCTTGGAGGGCGGGCGACACTGAAGCTTTCTTT. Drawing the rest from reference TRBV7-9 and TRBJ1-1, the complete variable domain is DTGVSQNPRHKITKRGQNVTFRCDPISEHNRLYWYRQTLGQGPEFLTYFQNEAQLEKSRLLSDRFSAERPKGSFSTLEIQRTEQGDSAMYLCASSPSAWRAGDTEAFFGQGTRLTVV.

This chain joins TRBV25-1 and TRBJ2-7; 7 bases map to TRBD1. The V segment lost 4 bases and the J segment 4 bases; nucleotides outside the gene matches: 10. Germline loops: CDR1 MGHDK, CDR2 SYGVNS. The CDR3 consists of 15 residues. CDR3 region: CASSATGTAYYEQYF. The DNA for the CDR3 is TGTGCCAGCAGTGCAACCGGGACAGCTTATTACGAGCAGTACTTC.

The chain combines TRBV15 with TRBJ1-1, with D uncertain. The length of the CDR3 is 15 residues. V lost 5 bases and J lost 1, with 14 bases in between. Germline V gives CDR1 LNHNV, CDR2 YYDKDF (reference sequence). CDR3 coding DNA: TGTGCCACCAGCCGGGGAGAGAGGAAGAACACTGAAGCTTTCTTT. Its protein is CATSRGERKNTEAFF.

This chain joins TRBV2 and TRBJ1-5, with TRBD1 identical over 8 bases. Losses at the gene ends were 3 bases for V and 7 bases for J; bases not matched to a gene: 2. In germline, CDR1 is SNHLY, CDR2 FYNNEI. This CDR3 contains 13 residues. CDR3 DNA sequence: TGTGCCAGCAGTGACAGGGGGCGGCAGCCCCAGCATTTT. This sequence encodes CASSDRGRQPQHF.

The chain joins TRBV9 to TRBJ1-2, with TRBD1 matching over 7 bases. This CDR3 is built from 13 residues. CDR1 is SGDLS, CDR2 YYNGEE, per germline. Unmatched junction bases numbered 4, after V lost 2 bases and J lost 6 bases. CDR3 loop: CASSVRQGDGYTF. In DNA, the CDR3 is TGTGCCAGCAGCGTCCGACAGGGAGATGGCTACACCTTC.

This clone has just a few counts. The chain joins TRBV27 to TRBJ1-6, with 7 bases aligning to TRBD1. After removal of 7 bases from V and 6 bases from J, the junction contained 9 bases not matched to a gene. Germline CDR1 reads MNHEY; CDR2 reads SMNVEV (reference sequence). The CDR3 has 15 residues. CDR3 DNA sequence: TGTGCCAGCACCGTCGACAGGGCCCTTAATTCACCCCTCCACTTT. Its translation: CASTVDRALNSPLHF.

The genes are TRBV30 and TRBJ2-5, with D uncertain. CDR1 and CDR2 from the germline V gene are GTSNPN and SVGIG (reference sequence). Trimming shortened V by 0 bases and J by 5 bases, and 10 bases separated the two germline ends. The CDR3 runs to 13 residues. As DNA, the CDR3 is TGTGCCTGGAGTGTATCGGGTTACGAGACCCAGTACTTC. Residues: CAWSVSGYETQYF.

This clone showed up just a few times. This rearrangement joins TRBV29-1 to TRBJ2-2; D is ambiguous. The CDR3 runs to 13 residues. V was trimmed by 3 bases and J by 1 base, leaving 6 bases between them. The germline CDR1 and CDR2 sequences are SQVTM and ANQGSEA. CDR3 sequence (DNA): TGCAGCGTTGACGAGCGGAACACCGGGGAGCTGTTTTTT. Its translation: CSVDERNTGELFF.

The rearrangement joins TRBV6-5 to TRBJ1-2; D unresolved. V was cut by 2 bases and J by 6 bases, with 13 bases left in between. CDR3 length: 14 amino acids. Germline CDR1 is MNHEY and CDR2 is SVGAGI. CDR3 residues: CASSYPGKSDGYTF. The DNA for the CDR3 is TGTGCCAGCAGTTACCCGGGAAAATCGGATGGCTACACCTTC.

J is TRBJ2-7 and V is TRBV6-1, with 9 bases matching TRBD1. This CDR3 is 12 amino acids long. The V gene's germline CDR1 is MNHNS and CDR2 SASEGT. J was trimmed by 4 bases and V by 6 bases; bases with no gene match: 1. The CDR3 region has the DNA TGTGCCAGCAGACAGGGGGCGTACGAGCAGTACTTC. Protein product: CASRQGAYEQYF.

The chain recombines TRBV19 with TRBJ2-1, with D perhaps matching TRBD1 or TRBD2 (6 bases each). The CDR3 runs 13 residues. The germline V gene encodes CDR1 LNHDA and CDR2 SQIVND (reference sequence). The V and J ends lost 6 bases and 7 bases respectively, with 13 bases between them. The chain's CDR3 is CASSRTGTNEQFF. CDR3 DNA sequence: TGTGCCAGTAGCCGAACAGGGACTAATGAGCAGTTCTTC.

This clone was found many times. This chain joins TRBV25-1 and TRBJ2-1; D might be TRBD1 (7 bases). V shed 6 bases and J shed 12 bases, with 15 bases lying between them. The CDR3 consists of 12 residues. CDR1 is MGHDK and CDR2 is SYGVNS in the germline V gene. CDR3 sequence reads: CASRLTQGGQFF. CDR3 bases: TGTGCCAGCAGACTAACTCAGGGGGGGCAGTTCTTC.